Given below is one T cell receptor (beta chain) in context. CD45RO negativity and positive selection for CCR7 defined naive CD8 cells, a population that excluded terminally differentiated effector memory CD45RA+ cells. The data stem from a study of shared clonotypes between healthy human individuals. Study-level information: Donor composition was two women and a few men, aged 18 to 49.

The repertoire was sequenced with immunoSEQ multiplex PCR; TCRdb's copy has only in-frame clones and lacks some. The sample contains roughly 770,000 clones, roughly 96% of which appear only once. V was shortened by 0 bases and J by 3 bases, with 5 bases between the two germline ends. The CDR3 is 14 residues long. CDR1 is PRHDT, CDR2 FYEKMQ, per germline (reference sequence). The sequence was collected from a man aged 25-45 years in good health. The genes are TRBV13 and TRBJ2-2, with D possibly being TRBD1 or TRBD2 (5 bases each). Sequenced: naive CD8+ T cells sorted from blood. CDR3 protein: CASSLGGDTGELFF. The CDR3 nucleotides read TGTGCCAGCAGCTTAGGGGGGGACACCGGGGAGCTGTTTTTT. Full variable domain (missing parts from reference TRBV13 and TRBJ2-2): AAGVIQSPRHLIKEKRETATLKCYPIPRHDTVYWYQQGPGQDPQFLISFYEKMQSDKGSIPDRFSAQQFSDYHSELNMSSLELGDSALYFCASSLGGDTGELFFGEGSRLTVL.